Listed below are T cell receptor beta chains from one sample, sequenced in a study of T cell responses to AZD1222 COVID-19 vaccine. Using immunoSEQ multiplex PCR, the repertoire was profiled, and TCRdb retains in-frame clones only, with some absent. The table lists about 84,000 clones, roughly nine tenths of them singletons. The material sequenced was peripheral blood, taken on day 0 of AZD1222 vaccination. The receptors were sampled from an adult in good health. Both conserved end residues are part of each CDR3. The D gene is left open where the match is weak. Clone size is given for some rows only: seen once, a few or many times, or a class if the clone is expanded.

v_call	clone_size	d_call	j_call	cdr3_nt	cdr3_aa
TRBV28	.	.	TRBJ2-5	TGTGCCAGCAGTTTTCCCTCTAAGGTGCAGTCTCAAGAGACCCAGTACTTC	CASSFPSKVQSQETQYF
TRBV14	once	.	TRBJ1-2	TGTGCCAGCAGCCAAGATTGGGGACGGGAAGGCTACACCTTC	CASSQDWGREGYTF
TRBV28	.	TRBD2	TRBJ2-7	TGTGCCAGCAATCTAGCGGGTGGTTACGAGCAGTACTTC	CASNLAGGYEQYF
TRBV7-6	.	.	TRBJ2-2	TGTGCCAGCAGCTTAGCGCGGCAGGGTACCGGGGAGCTGTTTTTT	CASSLARQGTGELFF
TRBV27	.	TRBD1	TRBJ2-7	TGTGCCAGCAAGAGGGACAGGGGAACCTACGAGCAGTACTTC	CASKRDRGTYEQYF
TRBV7-9	.	TRBD2	TRBJ2-3	TGTGCCAGCAGCTCGAACCGGGACTACTGGTATTTT	CASSSNRDYWYF
TRBV5-6	.	.	TRBJ2-4	TGTGCCAGCACCCACAGGAGGACAAACATTCAGTACTTC	CASTHRRTNIQYF
TRBV10-3	.	.	TRBJ2-7	TGTGCCATCAGAAAAGCACAGGTGACCTACGAGCAGTACTTC	CAIRKAQVTYEQYF
TRBV29-1	.	TRBD2	TRBJ2-7	TGCAGCGTTGTAGGACTAGCGGGAGGTTACGAGCAGTACTTC	CSVVGLAGGYEQYF
TRBV2	.	TRBD2	TRBJ2-1	TGTGCCAGCACCTTAGCGGGGGGGAGTCTTTCCTACAATGAGCAGTTCTTC	CASTLAGGSLSYNEQFF
TRBV28	.	.	TRBJ1-5	TGTGCCAGCAGTTTGGCGTATAGCAATCAGCCCCAGCATTTT	CASSLAYSNQPQHF
TRBV13	.	.	TRBJ1-1	TGTGCCAGCAGCTTCTATGACAGAGGACCTGAAGCTTTCTTT	CASSFYDRGPEAFF
TRBV7-8	.	TRBD1	TRBJ1-5	TGTGCCAGCAGCCTCCACTGGACAGGGGACACAGAGAATCAGCCCCAGCATTTT	CASSLHWTGDTENQPQHF
TRBV6-5	.	TRBD2	TRBJ2-1	TGTGCCAGCAGTCCCCGGGGTAGCGGGGGGCCCCGGGGGTTCTTC	CASSPRGSGGPRGFF
TRBV28	.	.	TRBJ1-5	TGTGCCAGCAGCCCATCACCCCAGAATCAGCCCCAGCATTTT	CASSPSPQNQPQHF
TRBV27	.	.	TRBJ2-1	TGTGCCAGCAGTCCCTCTAGCGTCGGGAACAATGAGCAGTTCTTC	CASSPSSVGNNEQFF
TRBV5-1	.	TRBD2	TRBJ2-1	TGCGCCAGCAGCCCCTCCTGGGCGGGAGCCTCCTACAATGAGCAGTTCTTC	CASSPSWAGASYNEQFF
TRBV5-4	.	.	TRBJ2-1	TGTGCCAGCAGCACTCAGAGTTACAATGAGCAGTTCTTC	CASSTQSYNEQFF
TRBV12-3/TRBV12-4	few	.	TRBJ2-3	TGTGCCAGCAGTCCCCTTCGCACGCAGTATTTT	CASSPLRTQYF
TRBV5-6	.	.	TRBJ1-4	TGTGCCAGCAGCGGCCGGACTGCAACTAATGAAAAACTGTTTTTT	CASSGRTATNEKLFF
TRBV4-2	.	TRBD2	TRBJ2-7	TGTGCCAGCAGCCAAGTCCGGGAGGTCTCCTACGAGCAGTACTTC	CASSQVREVSYEQYF
TRBV7-2	.	.	TRBJ1-1	TGTGCCAGCAGCTTTGTCGGGGGAGCTTTCTTT	CASSFVGGAFF
TRBV6-5	.	.	TRBJ2-5	TGTGCCAGCAAGGACAGCCTCAAGGCCCAGTACTTC	CASKDSLKAQYF
TRBV2	once	.	TRBJ1-6	TGTGCCAGCAGTGAAGCACGCGATTCACCCCTCCACTTT	CASSEARDSPLHF
TRBV7-3	.	.	TRBJ2-7	TGTGCCAGTAGCTTAATGGGGCCGGGCTACGAGCAGTACTTC	CASSLMGPGYEQYF